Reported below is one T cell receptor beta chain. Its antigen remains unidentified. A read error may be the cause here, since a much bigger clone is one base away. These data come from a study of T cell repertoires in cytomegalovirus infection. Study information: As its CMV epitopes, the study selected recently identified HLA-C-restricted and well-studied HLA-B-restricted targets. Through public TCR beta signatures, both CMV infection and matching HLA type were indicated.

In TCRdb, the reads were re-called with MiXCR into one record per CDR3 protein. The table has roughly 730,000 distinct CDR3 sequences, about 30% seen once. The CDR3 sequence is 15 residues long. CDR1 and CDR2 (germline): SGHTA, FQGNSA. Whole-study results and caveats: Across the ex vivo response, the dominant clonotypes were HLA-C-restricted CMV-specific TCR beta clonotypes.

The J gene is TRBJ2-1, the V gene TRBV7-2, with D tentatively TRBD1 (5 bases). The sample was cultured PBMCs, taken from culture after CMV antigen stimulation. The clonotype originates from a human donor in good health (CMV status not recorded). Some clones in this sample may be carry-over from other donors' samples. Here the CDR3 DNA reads TGTGCCAGCGGCTTAGACAGAAACTCCTACAATGAGCAGTTCTTC. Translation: CASGLDRNSYNEQFF.